Listed here are 28 T cell receptor beta chains from one sample, sequenced in a study of response to subunit inactivated influenza vaccine. One entry per CDR3 protein, called by TCRdb with MiXCR from the RT-PCR reads. The sample lists under 750,000 distinct CDR3 sequences, 12% occurring once. The sample was PBMCs from blood, taken on the day of vaccination. The receptors here all came from a man aged 45 to 65 who received an inactivated influenza vaccine.

This clonotype was counted at least ten times. The chain is built from TRBV20-1 and TRBJ2-3, with 11 bases aligning to TRBD2. J gave up 0 bases and V 5 bases, and 4 bases lay outside the gene matches. The CDR3 is made up of 15 amino acids. Germline CDR1 DFQATT, CDR2 SNEGSKA (reference sequence). The CDR3 spells CSALRLAGSTDTQYF. DNA for the CDR3: TGCAGTGCTTTGAGACTAGCGGGGAGCACAGATACGCAGTATTTT.

This clonotype occurred a few times. This chain connects TRBV27 to TRBJ2-3; TRBD1 matches 7 bases. CDR3 length: 17 residues. V lost 6 bases and J lost 1; bases outside the gene matches: 13. Looked up from germline, CDR1 is MNHEY and CDR2 is SMNVEV (reference sequence). This CDR3 is CASRPQQGKKGTDTQYF. DNA of the CDR3: TGTGCCAGCAGGCCGCAACAGGGGAAGAAGGGCACAGATACGCAGTATTTT.

This clonotype was seen a handful of times. The chain carries TRBV7-9 and TRBJ2-3; D may match TRBD1 or TRBD2 (5 bases each). V gave up 5 bases and J gave up 0 bases, with 12 bases separating them. Germline loops: CDR1 SEHNR, CDR2 FQNEAQ (reference sequence). CDR3 length: 15 amino acids. The CDR3 DNA reads as TGTGCCAGCAGCCTCGGGACGTTTAGCACAGATACGCAGTATTTT. Its translation: CASSLGTFSTDTQYF.

This clonotype has only one observation. The genes are TRBV7-9 and TRBJ2-7; no definite D call. With 3 bases removed from V and 6 bases from J, the gap between germline ends came to 12 bases. In germline, CDR1 is SEHNR, CDR2 FQNEAQ (reference sequence). This CDR3 region has 13 residues. CDR3 in DNA: TGTGCCAGCAGCTTGGGGTACAAGGCCGAGCAGTACTTC. This translates into CASSLGYKAEQYF.

This chain links TRBV2 with TRBJ2-1; TRBD2 is a possible D gene (5 bases). The CDR3 spans 15 residues. Germline V gene lookup returns CDR1 SNHLY and CDR2 FYNNEI. Trimming took 7 bases from V and 0 from J, leaving 13 bases between them. Here the CDR3 reads CASKPAEDSYNEQFF. CDR3 DNA: TGTGCCAGCAAGCCAGCGGAGGACTCCTACAATGAGCAGTTCTTC. Supplemented by reference TRBV2 and TRBJ2-1, the full variable domain reads EPEVTQTPSHQVTQMGQEVILRCVPISNHLYFYWYRQILGQKVEFLVSFYNNEISEKSEIFDDQFSVERPDGSNFTLKIRSTKLEDSAMYFCASKPAEDSYNEQFFGPGTRLTVL.

This clonotype came up a few times. The chain couples TRBV2 to TRBJ2-2; 12 bases match TRBD2. Germline V gene sequence: CDR1 SNHLY, CDR2 FYNNEI. The trim removed 6 bases at V and 6 bases at J, leaving 8 bases unmatched. The CDR3 runs 16 residues. CDR3 nucleotide sequence: TGTGCCAGCAGAACAAGACTAGCGGGAGTACCCGGGGAGCTGTTTTTT. Amino acids: CASRTRLAGVPGELFF.

The chain carries TRBV5-1 and TRBJ1-3; D gene uncertain. This CDR3 has 19 residues. Deletions cut 0 bases from V and 0 bases from J, with 19 bases between. Germline loops: CDR1 SGHRS, CDR2 YFSETQ. CDR3 sequence: CASSLGTAGLFSSGNTIYF. The CDR3, as DNA: TGCGCCAGCAGCTTGGGGACGGCCGGACTTTTCAGCTCTGGAAACACCATATATTTT. The entire variable domain, with the rest obtained from reference TRBV5-1 and TRBJ1-3, is as follows: KAGVTQTPRYLIKTRGQQVTLSCSPISGHRSVSWYQQTPGQGLQFLFEYFSETQRNKGNFPGRFSGRQFSNSRSEMNVSTLELGDSALYLCASSLGTAGLFSSGNTIYFGEGSWLTVV.

This clonotype was recorded a few times. The genes are TRBV25-1 and TRBJ1-5; no reliable D call. The CDR3 loop spans 12 amino acids. Per the germline V gene, CDR1 is MGHDK and CDR2 is SYGVNS. V lost 9 bases and J lost 4, with 10 bases in between. The DNA for the CDR3 is TGTGCCAGTGGACGGGAAAATCAGCCCCAGCATTTT. Protein sequence: CASGRENQPQHF.

This clonotype was seen a handful of times. The chain links TRBV10-2 to TRBJ2-2; D tentatively reads TRBD1 or TRBD2 (6 bases each). The CDR3 is 14 amino acids. The germline V gene encodes CDR1 WSHSY and CDR2 SAAADI. Deletions cut 6 bases from V and 3 bases from J, with 11 bases between. CDR3 protein: CASRGGSYTGELFF. For the CDR3, the DNA is TGCGCCAGCAGAGGGGGGAGTTACACCGGGGAGCTGTTTTTT.

This clonotype was counted only a few times. The chain's CDR3 is CASSQMGTASEQYF. For the CDR3, the DNA is TGTGCCAGCAGCCAGATGGGGACAGCTTCAGAGCAGTACTTC. The chain uses TRBV12-3 or TRBV12-4 and TRBJ2-7, with TRBD1 identical over 7 bases. The CDR3 extends over 14 amino acids. The J segment lost 7 bases and the V segment lost 6 bases, leaving 12 bases of the junction unmatched.

The chain uses TRBV12-3 or TRBV12-4 and TRBJ1-3, with D maybe TRBD1 (5 bases). V lost 6 bases and J 0 bases, leaving 15 bases between the germline ends. The CDR3 totals 16 residues. Here the CDR3 DNA reads TGTGCCAGCAGCACCGAACAGGCGCGCTCTGGAAACACCATATATTTT. Residues: CASSTEQARSGNTIYF.

This clonotype appeared a few times. The V gene is TRBV27, the J gene TRBJ2-6, with 8 bases fitting TRBD1. The CDR3 covers 16 residues. The ends lost 5 bases at V and 0 bases at J; junction bases unmatched: 3. Germline loops: CDR1 MNHEY, CDR2 SMNVEV (reference sequence). The DNA for the CDR3 is TGTGCCAGCAGTCGGGACAGGATCTCTGGGGCCAACGTCCTGACTTTC. Translating it yields CASSRDRISGANVLTF.

The sample holds a few counts of this clonotype. This rearrangement joins TRBV20-1 to TRBJ2-1; D unclear. Germline V gives CDR1 DFQATT, CDR2 SNEGSKA (reference sequence). Trimming took 3 bases from V and 5 from J, leaving 11 bases between them. The length of the CDR3 is 13 residues. This chain's CDR3 is CSASTTPNNEQFF. The CDR3 DNA reads TGCAGTGCTAGCACGACTCCCAACAATGAGCAGTTCTTC.

In this sample, this clonotype turned up a few times. This sequence joins TRBV19 and TRBJ1-4; a weak D match, TRBD1 (5 bases). The ends were cut back, 9 bases at V and 0 bases at J, with 14 bases in the middle. This CDR3 is built from 15 residues. CDR1 and CDR2 from the germline V gene are LNHDA and SQIVND (reference sequence). The CDR3 DNA follows: TGTGCCAGCAGCCTACGGGGGTCAACTAATGAAAAACTGTTTTTT. It yields the protein CASSLRGSTNEKLFF.

This clonotype has ten or more counts. The V and J genes are TRBV6-2 or TRBV6-3 and TRBJ1-6, with TRBD1 matching 9 bases. V lost 4 bases and J lost 13; bases outside the gene matches: 5. CDR1 is MNHEY, CDR2 SVGEGT, per germline. The CDR3 contains 13 residues. CDR3 in amino acids: CASSSTQGAPLHF. CDR3 coding DNA: TGTGCCAGCAGTTCGACACAGGGGGCGCCCCTCCACTTT.

This clonotype was recorded a few times. V is TRBV29-1 and J is TRBJ2-5; tentative D call: TRBD1 (5 bases). V gave up 3 bases and J gave up 1 base, with 15 bases separating them. Germline V gives CDR1 SQVTM, CDR2 ANQGSEA. The CDR3 is 15 residues long. The CDR3 sequence is CSVEGGHLLQETQYF. CDR3 in DNA: TGCAGCGTTGAGGGTGGACACTTACTCCAAGAGACCCAGTACTTC.

This clonotype was picked up a small number of times. The gene calls are TRBV28 and TRBJ2-7; D is unresolved. Trimming shortened V by 6 bases and J by 4 bases, and 10 bases separated the two germline ends. The CDR3 loop spans 12 amino acids. Germline-derived CDR1 and CDR2 are MDHEN and SYDVKM. The CDR3 DNA sequence: TGTGCCAGCAGCCCTATCTTATACGAGCAGTACTTC. This gives the protein CASSPILYEQYF.

This clonotype was seen only a few times. The genes are TRBV5-1 and TRBJ2-3, with a weak D call TRBD1 (6 bases). There are 16 residues in the CDR3. Germline CDR1 and CDR2: SGHRS and YFSETQ. Trimming cost V 5 bases and J 2 bases, with 18 bases left between them. CDR3 sequence (DNA): TGCGCCAGCAGATATCCCCCCGGACAGTTCACAGATACGCAGTATTTT. This sequence encodes CASRYPPGQFTDTQYF.

The chain links TRBV7-3 to TRBJ2-3; possibly TRBD1 for D (5 bases). Trimming cost V 2 bases and J 3 bases, with 15 bases left between them. Germline values: CDR1 SGHTA, CDR2 FQGTGA. This CDR3 is 16 amino acids long. DNA of the CDR3: TGTGCCAGCAGCTTATCTGTTGTCCAGGGAACAGATACGCAGTATTTT. It translates to CASSLSVVQGTDTQYF.

The CDR3 nucleotides are TGCGCCAGCAGCTCGTGGACTGGCCGTTCCGGGGAGCTGTTTTTT. Residues: CASSSWTGRSGELFF. The V gene is TRBV5-1, the J gene TRBJ2-2, with a weak D call TRBD2 (5 bases). Trimming took 3 bases from V and 6 from J, leaving 15 bases between them. This CDR3 comprises 15 residues. Germline V gives CDR1 SGHRS, CDR2 YFSETQ.

The chain combines TRBV29-1 with TRBJ2-3; D uncertain. This CDR3 is 15 amino acids long. The germline V gene has CDR1 SQVTM and CDR2 ANQGSEA. Trimming removed 1 base from V and 2 bases from J, with 13 bases in between. The CDR3: CSVEVNRRFTDTQYF. The CDR3 bases are TGCAGCGTTGAAGTAAATCGGAGATTCACAGATACGCAGTATTTT.

The sample holds a few counts of this clonotype. The chain combines TRBV6-5 with TRBJ1-6; no definite D call. This CDR3 comprises 13 residues. CDR1 and CDR2 from the germline V gene are MNHEY and SVGAGI. V lost 2 bases to trimming and J lost 8 bases, with 7 bases between them. This CDR3 reads CASSYLGDSPLHF. The CDR3 bases are TGTGCCAGCAGTTACCTCGGTGATTCACCCCTCCACTTT.

The gene calls are TRBV6-2 or TRBV6-3 and TRBJ2-1, with a weak D call TRBD2 (6 bases). The CDR3 contains 13 residues. Per germline, CDR1 MNHEY and CDR2 SVGEGT. Trimming removed 2 bases at V and 8 bases at J, with 10 bases between. The CDR3 DNA reads as TGTGCCAGCAGTTACACGGGGGTGGATGAGCAGTTCTTC. Encoded protein: CASSYTGVDEQFF.

This clonotype was counted at least ten times. V usage is TRBV12-3 or TRBV12-4 and J usage is TRBJ2-5; D unclear. This CDR3 is 12 amino acids long. V lost 3 bases and J lost 5, with 7 bases in between. CDR3 bases: TGTGCCAGCAGTTTGGGTTGGGAGACCCAGTACTTC. As protein: CASSLGWETQYF.

J is TRBJ2-3 and V is TRBV24-1, with unresolved D. The CDR3 sequence is 14 residues long. Trimming pared 9 bases from V and 2 bases from J, leaving 14 bases between. Germline V lookup: CDR1 KGHDR, CDR2 SFDVKD. CDR3 in DNA: TGTGCCACCCAAAGGGCGACACTCACAGATACGCAGTATTTT. The encoded protein is CATQRATLTDTQYF.

This clonotype was detected only a few times. This chain uses TRBV12-3 or TRBV12-4 with TRBJ2-5; D remains ambiguous. The CDR3 is 14 amino acids. V was cut by 8 bases and J by 7 bases, with 20 bases left in between. CDR3 DNA: TGTGCCAGCTCCCCCGTAAGGGCGCTGGGGACCCAGTACTTC. Protein: CASSPVRALGTQYF.

This clonotype was seen only a few times. The rearrangement uses TRBV7-8 and TRBJ2-2; D remains unclear. V was clipped by 5 bases and J by 4 bases, with 14 bases between them. The CDR3 has 15 residues. Germline-derived CDR1 and CDR2 are SGHVS and FQNEAQ. The CDR3 loop is CASSPRWRGTGELFF. CDR3 in DNA: TGTGCCAGCAGCCCTCGGTGGAGAGGCACCGGGGAGCTGTTTTTT.

This sequence joins TRBV20-1 and TRBJ2-3; maybe TRBD1 (7 bases). V was clipped by 5 bases and J by 4 bases, with 10 bases between them. Germline lookup yields CDR1 DFQATT and CDR2 SNEGSKA (reference sequence). The CDR3 has 12 residues. This chain's CDR3 is CSAARGADTQYF. The CDR3 DNA follows: TGCAGTGCTGCCAGGGGGGCAGATACGCAGTATTTT.